The next 26 T cell receptor beta chains were all read from a single sample in a study of blood T cell repertoires in COVID-19. The data were produced by immunoSEQ multiplex PCR, yet TCRdb's version contains in-frame clones alone and is incomplete. Altogether some 85,000 clones are present, 80% to 90% being singletons, with the ten largest covering 8.5% to 10%. Sequencing used peripheral blood. Source of these receptors: a man aged 50 to 60 with acute or convalescent COVID-19.

The V gene is TRBV27, the J gene TRBJ2-7, with D perhaps matching TRBD1 (6 bases). Between the trimmed V and J ends, which lost 6 bases and 0 bases, there was a span of 12 bases. This CDR3 has 14 amino acids. Germline-derived CDR1 and CDR2 are MNHEY and SMNVEV (reference sequence). This chain's CDR3 is CASSPPGHSYEQYV. The CDR3 DNA sequence: TGTGCCAGCAGCCCTCCGGGACACTCCTACGAGCAGTACGTC.

The J gene is TRBJ2-7, the V gene TRBV28, with D possibly TRBD1 on 5 matching bases. Germline V gene data show CDR1 as MDHEN and CDR2 as SYDVKM. This CDR3 region has 11 residues. V lost 9 bases, J lost 7 bases, and 13 bases lay in between. The CDR3 reads CASQGDKEQYV. In nucleotides, the CDR3 is TGTGCCAGTCAAGGGGATAAAGAGCAGTACGTC.

The chain joins TRBV28 to TRBJ1-1; D unresolved. Trimming shortened V by 10 bases and J by 0 bases, and 15 bases separated the two germline ends. The CDR3 loop spans 14 amino acids. Looked up from germline, CDR1 is MDHEN and CDR2 is SYDVKM. This chain's CDR3 is CATRGEVLNTEAFF. CDR3 bases: TGTGCCACAAGAGGAGAGGTCCTGAACACTGAAGCTTTCTTT.

This clone came up a few times. The junction does not match germline at one end; this may be a read error. The V and J genes are TRBV7-7 and TRBJ2-1; D is possibly TRBD1 (8 bases). The CDR3 extends over 16 amino acids. CDR1 and CDR2 from the germline V gene are SSHAT and FNYEAQ (reference sequence). CDR3 bases: TGTGCTAGCAGCTTGTACAGGGGGGGCTCCTACAATGAGCAGTTCTTC. It translates to CASSLYRGGSYNEQFF.

The gene calls are TRBV19 and TRBJ1-1; D not certain. The CDR3 spans 14 residues. V lost 5 bases to trimming and J lost 5 bases, with 15 bases between them. Germline V CDR1 and CDR2: LNHDA, SQIVND (reference sequence). The chain's CDR3 is CASSHTGVPTEAFF. The CDR3 coding sequence is TGTGCCAGTAGTCATACCGGGGTCCCAACTGAAGCTTTCTTT. The variable domain in full, with the rest retrieved from reference TRBV19 and TRBJ1-1, is DGGITQSPKYLFRKEGQNVTLSCEQNLNHDAMYWYRQDPGQGLRLIYYSQIVNDFQKGDIAEGYSVSREKKESFPLTVTSAQKNPTAFYLCASSHTGVPTEAFFGQGTRLTVV.

V usage is TRBV5-1 and J usage is TRBJ2-3, with D maybe TRBD1 (5 bases). The CDR3 contains 14 residues. V was pared by 4 bases and J by 0 bases, with 9 bases between. Germline CDR1 is SGHRS and CDR2 is YFSETQ. CDR3 residues: CASSTQDSTDTQYF. For the CDR3, the DNA is TGCGCCAGCAGCACACAGGATAGCACAGATACGCAGTATTTT.

This rearrangement joins TRBV6-1 to TRBJ1-3; maybe TRBD1 (6 bases). The CDR3 runs 16 residues. Looked up from germline, CDR1 is MNHNS and CDR2 is SASEGT. With 4 bases removed from V and 0 bases from J, the gap between germline ends came to 13 bases. Written as DNA, the CDR3 is TGTGCCAGCAGTGGAACAAACAGGGACTCTGGAAACACCATATATTTT. Its translation: CASSGTNRDSGNTIYF.

This chain joins TRBV14 and TRBJ2-7, with 11 bases that match TRBD2. In germline, CDR1 is SGHDN, CDR2 FVKESK. This CDR3 region has 14 residues. J was trimmed by 11 bases and V by 0 bases; bases with no gene match: 6. CDR3 coding DNA: TGTGCCAGCAGCCAAGAATTAGCGGGGGGGCCTGAGTACTTC. It translates to CASSQELAGGPEYF.

The rearrangement uses TRBV5-1 and TRBJ2-3; 10 bases align to TRBD2. CDR1 and CDR2 (germline): SGHRS, YFSETQ. The CDR3 is 17 residues long. With 4 bases clipped from V and 6 bases from J, the junction kept 14 bases outside the gene matches. The CDR3: CASSRNPLSGGPDTQYF. The CDR3 DNA sequence: TGCGCCAGCAGCCGAAACCCCCTTAGCGGGGGGCCGGATACGCAGTATTTT.

This sequence joins TRBV19 and TRBJ2-1; 12 bases map to TRBD2. The V and J ends lost 8 bases and 10 bases, in that order; junction bases with no gene match: 6. The CDR3 consists of 13 residues. The germline CDR1 and CDR2 sequences are LNHDA and SQIVND (reference sequence). The CDR3 spells CASASGGVWEQFF. The CDR3 nucleotides read TGTGCCAGTGCTAGCGGGGGGGTTTGGGAGCAGTTCTTC.

This chain connects TRBV11-2 to TRBJ2-1, with D possibly TRBD2 on 5 matching bases. This CDR3 has 14 amino acids. Germline V gene data show CDR1 as SGHAT and CDR2 as FQNNGV. The V gene lost 5 bases and the J gene lost 4 bases, with 12 bases spanning the gap. CDR3 coding DNA: TGTGCCAGCAGCCCTCAGACGGGGTACAATGAGCAGTTCTTC. Its protein product is CASSPQTGYNEQFF.

The chain employs TRBV11-3 and TRBJ2-1; the D gene is possibly TRBD1 (5 bases). V was trimmed by 1 base and J by 5 bases, leaving 9 bases between them. The CDR3 runs 14 residues. CDR1 and CDR2 (germline): SGHNT, YENEEA. DNA for the CDR3: TGTGCCAGCAGCTTAGGACAGACCGACAATGAGCAGTTCTTC. Protein: CASSLGQTDNEQFF.

V and J are TRBV7-9 and TRBJ2-3; D gene ambiguous. Germline V lookup: CDR1 SEHNR, CDR2 FQNEAQ (reference sequence). The CDR3 totals 13 residues. The V and J ends lost 3 bases and 2 bases respectively, with 6 bases between them. CDR3 loop: CASSFGPTDTQYF. CDR3 nucleotide sequence: TGTGCCAGCAGCTTTGGGCCCACAGATACGCAGTATTTT. The full variable domain, with the rest looked up from reference TRBV7-9 and TRBJ2-3, is DTGVSQNPRHKITKRGQNVTFRCDPISEHNRLYWYRQTLGQGPEFLTYFQNEAQLEKSRLLSDRFSAERPKGSFSTLEIQRTEQGDSAMYLCASSFGPTDTQYFGPGTRLTVL.

The chain uses TRBV7-8 and TRBJ2-5; 12 positions agree with TRBD2. This CDR3 has 15 residues. From germline, CDR1 is SGHVS and CDR2 FQNEAQ. The V gene end was trimmed by 5 bases and the J gene end by 0 bases; junction bases not matched to a gene: 1. As DNA, the CDR3 is TGTGCCAGCAGCCGGACTAGCGGGGACCAAGAGACCCAGTACTTC. Translated: CASSRTSGDQETQYF.

The chain uses TRBV7-2 and TRBJ1-3; D is ambiguous. The ends were cut back, 1 base at V and 4 bases at J, with 14 bases in the middle. The CDR3 has 16 residues. The germline gives CDR1 SGHTA, CDR2 FQGNSA. In nucleotides, the CDR3 is TGTGCCAGCAGCTTAGAAGCTCCGGGGAGCGGAAACACCATATATTTT. Protein product: CASSLEAPGSGNTIYF.

The gene calls are TRBV7-3 and TRBJ2-3; 7 nucleotides line up with TRBD2. After removal of 5 bases from V and 3 bases from J, the junction contained 8 bases not matched to a gene. The CDR3 totals 15 residues. Per the germline V gene, CDR1 is SGHTA and CDR2 is FQGTGA. CDR3 residues: CASSHGASGTDTQYF. The CDR3 coding sequence is TGTGCCAGCAGCCATGGGGCTAGCGGTACAGATACGCAGTATTTT.

This rearrangement joins TRBV27 to TRBJ1-5; possible D gene TRBD1, 6 bases. This CDR3 contains 15 residues. Trimming removed 3 bases from V and 4 bases from J, with 13 bases in between. CDR1 MNHEY and CDR2 SMNVEV come from the germline V gene (reference sequence). CDR3 sequence (DNA): TGTGCCAGCAGTTTTGGGGGCAGGGGTAATCAGCCCCAGCATTTT. As protein: CASSFGGRGNQPQHF.

The CDR3 nucleotides read TGTGCCAGCCATTCGGGGGGCCGTGGAAACACCATATATTTT. Translating it yields CASHSGGRGNTIYF. The V gene is TRBV6-5, the J gene TRBJ1-3, with a tentative D call TRBD1 (6 bases). The V gene's germline CDR1 is MNHEY and CDR2 SVGAGI. The ends were cut back, 8 bases at V and 3 bases at J, with 14 bases in the middle. The CDR3 is 14 amino acids.

The chain couples TRBV18 to TRBJ2-2, with TRBD2 matching over 7 bases. Germline CDR1 KGHSH, CDR2 LQKENI. J gave up 3 bases and V 3 bases, and 4 bases lay outside the gene matches. The CDR3 loop spans 15 amino acids. Here the CDR3 DNA reads TGTGCCAGCTCACCTCCGGGACTACACACCGGGGAGCTGTTTTTT. Residues: CASSPPGLHTGELFF.

The rearrangement links TRBV13 to TRBJ1-2, with D maybe TRBD1 (6 bases). Germline CDR1 is PRHDT and CDR2 is FYEKMQ (reference sequence). This CDR3 has 15 amino acids. Trimming removed 5 bases at V and 4 bases at J, with 17 bases between. CDR3: CASSLARTVLYGYTF. CDR3 coding DNA: TGTGCCAGCAGCCTCGCCCGGACAGTTCTCTATGGCTACACCTTC.

The chain is built from TRBV30 and TRBJ2-5; 9 bases align to TRBD1. This CDR3 has 13 amino acids. The V and J ends lost 5 bases and 2 bases, in that order; junction bases with no gene match: 3. Germline CDR1 GTSNPN, CDR2 SVGIG (reference sequence). The CDR3 is CAWDRGLQETQYF. The CDR3 DNA is TGTGCCTGGGACAGGGGGTTACAAGAGACCCAGTACTTC. Combining the CDR3 with reference TRBV30 and TRBJ2-5 gives the whole variable domain SQTIHQWPATLVQPVGSPLSLECTVEGTSNPNLYWYRQAAGRGLQLLFYSVGIGQISSEVPQNLSASRPQDRQFILSSKKLLLSDSGFYLCAWDRGLQETQYFGPGTRLLVL.

The V call is TRBV15, the J call TRBJ1-5; no clear D. Trimming stripped 0 bases from V and 4 bases from J, with 13 bases between. Germline V gene data show CDR1 as LNHNV and CDR2 as YYDKDF (reference sequence). CDR3 length: 16 residues. CDR3 nucleotides: TGTGCCACCAGCAGAGATGTCGCGAAACTGAATCAGCCCCAGCATTTT. Amino acids: CATSRDVAKLNQPQHF.

V is TRBV5-6 and J is TRBJ1-2, with no clear D. The CDR3 has 16 residues. The ends were cut back, 0 bases at V and 4 bases at J, with 16 bases in the middle. Germline V gene lookup returns CDR1 SGHDT and CDR2 YYEEEE. CDR3 coding DNA: TGTGCCAGCAGCTTGGGACCTTGGGCAGAAAGCTATGGCTACACCTTC. Its translation is CASSLGPWAESYGYTF.

The gene calls are TRBV7-2 and TRBJ2-1; 9 nucleotides agree with TRBD1. The CDR3 sequence is 15 residues long. Trimming took 5 bases from V and 6 from J; bases not matched to a gene: 8. CDR1 is SGHTA, CDR2 FQGNSA, per germline. CDR3 nucleotide sequence: TGTGCCAGCAGCACGGACAGGGGAGCTTCCAATGAGCAGTTCTTC. Residues: CASSTDRGASNEQFF.

This clone was detected only a few times. The rearrangement uses TRBV5-1 and TRBJ1-2; D is perhaps TRBD1 (6 bases). Germline loops: CDR1 SGHRS, CDR2 YFSETQ. This CDR3 spans 15 amino acids. The V gene lost 0 bases and the J gene lost 11 bases, with 20 bases spanning the gap. This chain's CDR3 is CASSLGTEYTGWYTF. The CDR3 DNA reads TGCGCCAGCAGCTTGGGGACAGAATACACGGGGTGGTACACCTTC. The full variable domain, with the rest looked up from reference TRBV5-1 and TRBJ1-2, is KAGVTQTPRYLIKTRGQQVTLSCSPISGHRSVSWYQQTPGQGLQFLFEYFSETQRNKGNFPGRFSGRQFSNSRSEMNVSTLELGDSALYLCASSLGTEYTGWYTFGSGTRLTVV.

The chain recombines TRBV7-3 with TRBJ1-1; D is uncertain. V lost 5 bases to trimming and J lost 3 bases, with 10 bases between them. The CDR3 has 13 residues. Germline V lookup: CDR1 SGHTA, CDR2 FQGTGA. CDR3: CASSLSGDTEAFF. CDR3 DNA sequence: TGTGCCAGCAGCCTCTCCGGTGACACTGAAGCTTTCTTT.